The present T cell receptor beta chain was sequenced within a study of blood T cell repertoires in COVID-19. The protocol was immunoSEQ multiplex PCR, while the TCRdb copy is restricted to in-frame clones and leaves out a portion. The sample includes more than 150,000 clones, roughly 80% of them seen just once. The CDR3 contains 15 residues. V lost 4 bases, J lost 2 bases, and 12 bases lay in between. Germline V gives CDR1 KGHDR, CDR2 SFDVKD. Sample: peripheral blood. This sequence originates from a man aged 60 to 69 with active or convalescent COVID-19. The chain links TRBV24-1 to TRBJ2-3, with D perhaps TRBD1 (5 bases). The CDR3 nucleotides read TGTGCCACCAGTGACCTTGATGGGGCCACAGATACGCAGTATTTT. It translates to CATSDLDGATDTQYF.